The rows below give T cell receptor beta chains drawn from one sample of a study of cytomegalovirus exposure and HLA in healthy donors. The table came from immunoSEQ multiplex PCR; TCRdb's copy has only in-frame clones and leaves some out. The table lists about 140,000 clones, about three fifths of them singletons. The material sequenced was PBMCs. The receptors stem from a male donor in good health and CMV-seronegative. Both conserved end residues are trimmed from each CDR3. The order of the fields is V gene, J gene, CDR3 length, CDR3 protein.

TRBV29-1,TRBJ1-2,9,SASPGIGYT
TRBV11-3,TRBJ2-3,13,ASSLGGGDADTQY
TRBV5-1,TRBJ1-1,12,ASSAQVGGTEAF
TRBV19,TRBJ1-1,11,ASSISGLTEAF
TRBV30,TRBJ1-2,11,AWSPGRDYGYT
TRBV28,TRBJ2-7,13,ASSKHDGTGRPQY
TRBV28,TRBJ1-1,13,ASSPGGIMNTEAF
TRBV7-8,TRBJ2-7,13,ASSLVTGSSYEQY
TRBV6-5,TRBJ1-4,14,ASSYSNQALNEKLF
TRBV5-1,TRBJ1-1,12,ASSLRQDNTEAF
TRBV5-6,TRBJ1-5,16,ASSLGRQGTRGNQPQH
TRBV27,TRBJ2-7,13,ASSWPGQGIYEQY
TRBV19,TRBJ1-2,14,ASSISTGDFNYGYT
TRBV10-2,TRBJ2-2,14,ASSDVGGASAGELF
TRBV4-1,TRBJ2-7,14,ASSQVVDLASYEQY
TRBV10-3,TRBJ1-1,13,AITSSGEGGGEAF
TRBV19,TRBJ1-5,10,ASTETNQPQH
TRBV30,TRBJ2-5,13,AWSDRQGGQETQY
TRBV7-2,TRBJ2-7,14,ASSSPVGVLVYEQY
TRBV19,TRBJ1-6,12,ASSLPGGNSPLH
TRBV7-2,TRBJ1-6,10,ASSPGGKPLH
TRBV5-1,TRBJ2-7,14,ASSGGTSGYSYEQY
TRBV28,TRBJ1-1,13,ASVPQGRVVTEAF
TRBV18,TRBJ1-6,14,ASSPPSSGGASPLH
TRBV7-6,TRBJ1-3,15,ASSLNGAGFSGNTIY
TRBV9,TRBJ1-1,14,ASSPRGTGANTEAF
TRBV15,TRBJ2-4,13,ATSTRATGKNIQY
TRBV7-6,TRBJ2-1,12,ASSLQAGGDEQF
TRBV29-1,TRBJ2-3,10,SVTTGTDTQY